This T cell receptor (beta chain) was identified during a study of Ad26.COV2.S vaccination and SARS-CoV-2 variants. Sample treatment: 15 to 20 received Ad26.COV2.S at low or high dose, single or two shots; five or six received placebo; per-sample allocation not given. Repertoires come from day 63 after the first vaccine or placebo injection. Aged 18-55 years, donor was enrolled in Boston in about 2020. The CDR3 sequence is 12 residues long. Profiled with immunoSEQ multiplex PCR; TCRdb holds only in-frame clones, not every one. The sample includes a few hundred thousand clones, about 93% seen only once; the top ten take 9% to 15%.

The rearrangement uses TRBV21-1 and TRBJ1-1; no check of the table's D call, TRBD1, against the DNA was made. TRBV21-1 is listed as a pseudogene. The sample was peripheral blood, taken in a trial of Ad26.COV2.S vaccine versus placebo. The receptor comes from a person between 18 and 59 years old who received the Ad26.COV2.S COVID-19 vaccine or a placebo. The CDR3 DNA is TGTGCCAGCAGCAAGACAGGCTATGAAGCTTTCTTT. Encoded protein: CASSKTGYEAFF.